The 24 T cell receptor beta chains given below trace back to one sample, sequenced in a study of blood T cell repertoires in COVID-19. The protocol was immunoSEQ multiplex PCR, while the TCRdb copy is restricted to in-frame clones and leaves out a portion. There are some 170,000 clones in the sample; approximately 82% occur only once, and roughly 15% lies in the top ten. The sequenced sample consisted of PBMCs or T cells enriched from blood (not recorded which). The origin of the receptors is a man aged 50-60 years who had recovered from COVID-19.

CDR3 sequence: CASSHREVFSGELFF. Written as DNA, the CDR3 is TGTGCCAGCAGCCACAGAGAGGTTTTCTCCGGGGAGCTGTTTTTT. The rearrangement uses TRBV3-1 (or the pseudogene TRBV3-2) and TRBJ2-2, with unresolved D. V was clipped by 3 bases and J by 6 bases, with 14 bases between them. From germline, CDR1 is LGHDT and CDR2 YNNKEL (reference sequence). This CDR3 has 15 residues.

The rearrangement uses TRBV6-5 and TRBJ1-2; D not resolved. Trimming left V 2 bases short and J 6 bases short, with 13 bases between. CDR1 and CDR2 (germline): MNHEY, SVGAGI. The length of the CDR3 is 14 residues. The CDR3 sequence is CASSYEGNKHGYTF. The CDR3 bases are TGTGCCAGCAGTTACGAGGGTAATAAGCATGGCTACACCTTC.

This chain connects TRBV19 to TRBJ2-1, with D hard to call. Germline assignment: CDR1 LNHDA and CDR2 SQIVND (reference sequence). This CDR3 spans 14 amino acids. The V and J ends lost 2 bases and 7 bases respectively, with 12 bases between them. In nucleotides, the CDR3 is TGTGCCAGTAGTATACGCCCCCCCGGTAATGAGCAGTTCTTC. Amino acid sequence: CASSIRPPGNEQFF.

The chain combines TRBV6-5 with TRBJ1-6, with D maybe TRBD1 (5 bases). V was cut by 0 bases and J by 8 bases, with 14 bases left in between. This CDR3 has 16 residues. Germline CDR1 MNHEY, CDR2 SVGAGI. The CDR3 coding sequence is TGTGCCAGCAGTTACTCTGGGGGGACCATACATTCACCCCTCCACTTT. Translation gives CASSYSGGTIHSPLHF.

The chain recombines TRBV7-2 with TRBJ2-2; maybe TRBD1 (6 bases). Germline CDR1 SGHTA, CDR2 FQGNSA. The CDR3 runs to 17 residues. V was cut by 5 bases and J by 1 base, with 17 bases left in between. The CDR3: CASSTHSGTRNTGELFF. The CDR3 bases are TGTGCCAGCAGCACTCATTCCGGGACAAGGAACACCGGGGAGCTGTTTTTT.

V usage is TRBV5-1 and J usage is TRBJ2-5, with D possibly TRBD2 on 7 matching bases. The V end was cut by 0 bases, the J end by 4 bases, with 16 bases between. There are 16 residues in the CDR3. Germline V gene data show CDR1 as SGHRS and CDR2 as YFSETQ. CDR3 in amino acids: CASSLDGGRIGETQYF. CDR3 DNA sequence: TGCGCCAGCAGCTTGGACGGGGGGCGGATCGGAGAGACCCAGTACTTC.

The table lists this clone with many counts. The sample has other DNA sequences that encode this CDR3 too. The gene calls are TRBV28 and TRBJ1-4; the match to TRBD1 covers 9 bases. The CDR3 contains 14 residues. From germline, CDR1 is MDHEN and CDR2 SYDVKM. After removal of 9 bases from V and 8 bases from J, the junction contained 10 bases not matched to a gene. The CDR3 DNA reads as TGTGCCAGTCGACTCACAGGGGGCCGAGAAAAACTGTTTTTT. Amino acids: CASRLTGGREKLFF.

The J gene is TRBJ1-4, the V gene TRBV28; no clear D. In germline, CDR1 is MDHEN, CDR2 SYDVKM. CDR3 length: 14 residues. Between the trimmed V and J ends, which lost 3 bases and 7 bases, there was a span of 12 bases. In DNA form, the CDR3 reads TGTGCCAGCAGTTTGGGAGGCCGGGGTGAAAAACTGTTTTTT. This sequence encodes CASSLGGRGEKLFF. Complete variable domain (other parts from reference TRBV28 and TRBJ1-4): DVKVTQSSRYLVKRTGEKVFLECVQDMDHENMFWYRQDPGLGLRLIYFSYDVKMKEKGDIPEGYSVSREKKERFSLILESASTNQTSMYLCASSLGGRGEKLFFGSGTQLSVL.

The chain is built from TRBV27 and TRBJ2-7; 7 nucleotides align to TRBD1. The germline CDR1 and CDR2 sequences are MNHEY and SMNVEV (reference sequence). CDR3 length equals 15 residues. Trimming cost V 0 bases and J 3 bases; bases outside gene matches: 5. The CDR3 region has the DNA TGTGCCAGCAGTTTATCTCCGGGACAGAGCTACGAGCAGTACTTC. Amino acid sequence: CASSLSPGQSYEQYF.

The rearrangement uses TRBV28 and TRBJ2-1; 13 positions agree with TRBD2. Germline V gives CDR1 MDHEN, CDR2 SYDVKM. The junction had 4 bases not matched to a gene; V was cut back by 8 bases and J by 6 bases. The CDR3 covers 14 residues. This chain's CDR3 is CASRLAGGRNEQFF. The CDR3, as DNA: TGTGCCAGCCGACTAGCGGGGGGACGCAATGAGCAGTTCTTC.

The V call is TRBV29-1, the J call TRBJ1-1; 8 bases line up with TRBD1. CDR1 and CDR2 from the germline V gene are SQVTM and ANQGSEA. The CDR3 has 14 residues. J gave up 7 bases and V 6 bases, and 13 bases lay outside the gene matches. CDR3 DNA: TGCAGCGTCAACCTCGGACAGGGCGCCTTTGAAGCTTTCTTT. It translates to CSVNLGQGAFEAFF.

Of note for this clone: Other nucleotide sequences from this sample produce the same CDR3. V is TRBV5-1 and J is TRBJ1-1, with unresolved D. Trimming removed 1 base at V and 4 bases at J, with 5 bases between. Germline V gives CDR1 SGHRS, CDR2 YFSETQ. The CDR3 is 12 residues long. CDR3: CASSLRGTEAFF. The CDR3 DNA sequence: TGCGCCAGCAGCTTGCGGGGCACTGAAGCTTTCTTT. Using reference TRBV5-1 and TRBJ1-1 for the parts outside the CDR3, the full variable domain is KAGVTQTPRYLIKTRGQQVTLSCSPISGHRSVSWYQQTPGQGLQFLFEYFSETQRNKGNFPGRFSGRQFSNSRSEMNVSTLELGDSALYLCASSLRGTEAFFGQGTRLTVV.

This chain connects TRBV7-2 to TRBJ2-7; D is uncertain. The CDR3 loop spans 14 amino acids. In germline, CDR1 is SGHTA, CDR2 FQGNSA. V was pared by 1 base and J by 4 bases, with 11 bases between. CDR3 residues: CASSLVGSGYEQYF. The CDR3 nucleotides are TGTGCCAGCAGCTTAGTCGGGTCCGGATACGAGCAGTACTTC.

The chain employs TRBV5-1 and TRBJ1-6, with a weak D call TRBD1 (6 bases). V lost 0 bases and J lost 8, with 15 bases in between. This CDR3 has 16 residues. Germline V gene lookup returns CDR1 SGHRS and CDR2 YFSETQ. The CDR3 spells CASSLGQGTRDSPLHF. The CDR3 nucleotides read TGCGCCAGCAGCTTGGGCCAGGGGACGAGGGATTCACCCCTCCACTTT. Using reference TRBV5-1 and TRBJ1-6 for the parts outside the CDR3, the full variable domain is KAGVTQTPRYLIKTRGQQVTLSCSPISGHRSVSWYQQTPGQGLQFLFEYFSETQRNKGNFPGRFSGRQFSNSRSEMNVSTLELGDSALYLCASSLGQGTRDSPLHFGNGTRLTVT.

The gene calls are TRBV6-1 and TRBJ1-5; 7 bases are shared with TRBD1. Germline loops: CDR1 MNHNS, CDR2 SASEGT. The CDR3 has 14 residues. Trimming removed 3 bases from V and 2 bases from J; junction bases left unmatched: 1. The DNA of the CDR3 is TGTGCCAGCAGTGACAGGGGGGGCAATCAGCCCCAGCATTTT. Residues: CASSDRGGNQPQHF.

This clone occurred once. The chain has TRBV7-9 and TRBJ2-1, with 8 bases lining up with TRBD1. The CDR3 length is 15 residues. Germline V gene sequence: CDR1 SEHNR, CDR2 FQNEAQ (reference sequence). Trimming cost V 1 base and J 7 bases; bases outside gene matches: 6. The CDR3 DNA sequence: TGTGCCAGCAGCTTAGTGGCAGGGGGCGGGAATGAGCAGTTCTTC. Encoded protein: CASSLVAGGGNEQFF.

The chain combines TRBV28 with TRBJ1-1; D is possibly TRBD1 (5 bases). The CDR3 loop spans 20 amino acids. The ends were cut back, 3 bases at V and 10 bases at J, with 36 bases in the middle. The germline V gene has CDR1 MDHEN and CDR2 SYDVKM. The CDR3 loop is CASSFILWGGGAAGGIRAFF. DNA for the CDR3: TGTGCCAGCAGTTTCATCCTGTGGGGGGGAGGTGCGGCCGGAGGAATTAGAGCTTTCTTT.

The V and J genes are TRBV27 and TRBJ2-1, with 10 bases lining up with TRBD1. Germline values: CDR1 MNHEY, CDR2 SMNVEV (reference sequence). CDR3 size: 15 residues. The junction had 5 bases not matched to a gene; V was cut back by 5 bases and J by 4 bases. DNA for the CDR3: TGTGCCAGCAGTGATAGGGGACAGGGGTACAATGAGCAGTTCTTC. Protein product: CASSDRGQGYNEQFF.

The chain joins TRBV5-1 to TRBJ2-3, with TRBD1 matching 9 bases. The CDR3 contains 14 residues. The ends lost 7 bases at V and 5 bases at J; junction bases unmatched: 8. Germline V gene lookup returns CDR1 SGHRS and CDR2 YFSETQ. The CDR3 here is CASQTGGAVDTQYF. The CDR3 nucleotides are TGCGCCAGCCAAACAGGGGGCGCGGTAGATACGCAGTATTTT.

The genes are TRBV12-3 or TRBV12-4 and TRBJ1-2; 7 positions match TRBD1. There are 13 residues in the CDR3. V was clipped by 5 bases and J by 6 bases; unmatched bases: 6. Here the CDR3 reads CASSVTGEDGYTF. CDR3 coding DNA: TGTGCCAGCAGTGTCACAGGGGAGGATGGCTACACCTTC.

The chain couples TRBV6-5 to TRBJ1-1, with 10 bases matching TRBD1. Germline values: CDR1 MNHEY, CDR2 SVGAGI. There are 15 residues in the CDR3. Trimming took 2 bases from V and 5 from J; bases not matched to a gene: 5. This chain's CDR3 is CASSYPGQGVTEAFF. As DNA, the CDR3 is TGTGCCAGCAGTTACCCCGGACAGGGGGTGACTGAAGCTTTCTTT.

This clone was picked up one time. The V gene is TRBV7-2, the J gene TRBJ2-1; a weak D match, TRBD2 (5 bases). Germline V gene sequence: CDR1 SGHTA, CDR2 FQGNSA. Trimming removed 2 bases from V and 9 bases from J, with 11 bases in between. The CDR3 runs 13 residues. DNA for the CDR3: TGTGCCAGCAGCTTACCGGGTGGGAGTGAGCAGTTCTTC. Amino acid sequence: CASSLPGGSEQFF.

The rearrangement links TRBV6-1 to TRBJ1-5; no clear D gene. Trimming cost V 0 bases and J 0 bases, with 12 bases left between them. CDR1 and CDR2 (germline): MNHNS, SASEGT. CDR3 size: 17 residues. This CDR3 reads CASSEAWQVHSNQPQHF. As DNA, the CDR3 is TGTGCCAGCAGTGAAGCCTGGCAGGTCCATAGCAATCAGCCCCAGCATTTT.

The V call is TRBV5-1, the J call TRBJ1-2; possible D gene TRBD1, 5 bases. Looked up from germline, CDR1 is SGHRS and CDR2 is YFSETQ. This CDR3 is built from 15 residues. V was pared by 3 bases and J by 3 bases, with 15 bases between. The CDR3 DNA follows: TGCGCCAGCAGCTCTCTGTCCCTAGGGGACTATGGCTACACCTTC. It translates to CASSSLSLGDYGYTF.